These 25 T cell receptor beta chains were all obtained from the same sample, sequenced in a study of cytomegalovirus exposure and HLA in healthy donors. Use of 60 Vbeta and 13 Jbeta primers characterized the PCR. Data came from immunoSEQ multiplex PCR; TCRdb stores just in-frame clones and leaves some out. The sample lists some 90,000 clones; approximately 83% were seen once. The sequenced material came from PBMCs. Receptor source: a man between 35 and 55 years old in good health and CMV-seronegative.

Only one count was recorded for this clone. The rearrangement links TRBV4-1 to TRBJ2-3; 9 bases are shared with TRBD2. Germline trimming cut 0 bases from V and 0 bases from J; bases unmatched to any gene: 1. CDR1 MGHRA and CDR2 YSYEKL come from the germline V gene. The CDR3 contains 16 residues. Written as DNA, the CDR3 is TGCGCCAGCAGCCAAGAGCGGGGGGGCAGCACAGATACGCAGTATTTT. It yields the protein CASSQERGGSTDTQYF.

The J gene is TRBJ2-1, the V gene TRBV7-2; maybe TRBD1 (6 bases). Trimming pared 1 base from V and 10 bases from J, leaving 11 bases between. The CDR3 has 13 residues. The germline V gene has CDR1 SGHTA and CDR2 FQGNSA. The CDR3 spells CASSLDRTGEQFF. The CDR3 region has the DNA TGTGCCAGCAGCTTAGACAGAACAGGGGAGCAGTTCTTC.

The chain recombines TRBV7-2 with TRBJ2-5; D might be TRBD1 (5 bases). Trimming removed 1 base at V and 5 bases at J, with 14 bases between. The CDR3 has 15 amino acids. Per germline, CDR1 SGHTA and CDR2 FQGNSA. The CDR3 is CASSLGIWGAETQYF. The CDR3, as DNA: TGTGCCAGCAGCTTAGGAATATGGGGCGCGGAGACCCAGTACTTC.

This clone is a singleton in its sample. This sequence joins TRBV28 and TRBJ1-1; 7 bases align to TRBD1. The germline gives CDR1 MDHEN, CDR2 SYDVKM. V was pared by 11 bases and J by 4 bases, with 13 bases of the junction left unmatched. The CDR3 contains 14 residues. In DNA, the CDR3 is TGTGCCGTAAGACAGGGTTCGGCGACCACTGAAGCTTTCTTT. Residues: CAVRQGSATTEAFF. Complete variable domain (other parts from reference TRBV28 and TRBJ1-1): DVKVTQSSRYLVKRTGEKVFLECVQDMDHENMFWYRQDPGLGLRLIYFSYDVKMKEKGDIPEGYSVSREKKERFSLILESASTNQTSMYLCAVRQGSATTEAFFGQGTRLTVV.

This rearrangement joins TRBV4-3 to TRBJ2-5; 7 bases agree with TRBD2. With V trimmed by 0 bases and J by 4 bases, 5 bases remained unmatched. Germline values: CDR1 LGHNA, CDR2 YSLEER. The CDR3 is made up of 15 amino acids. In DNA form, the CDR3 reads TGCGCCAGCAGCCAAGATGCGGGGGTTAGAGAGACCCAGTACTTC. This gives the protein CASSQDAGVRETQYF.

The chain is built from TRBV28 and TRBJ1-1, with 9 bases matching TRBD1. Trimming at V came to 5 bases and at J to 4 bases, leaving 11 bases not matched to a gene. Per the germline V gene, CDR1 is MDHEN and CDR2 is SYDVKM. This CDR3 spans 16 amino acids. The CDR3: CASSDTGGAGGTEAFF. In nucleotides, the CDR3 is TGTGCCAGCAGTGACACAGGGGGCGCGGGCGGCACTGAAGCTTTCTTT.

This clone showed up just once. CDR3 DNA sequence: TGTGCCAGCAGCCCGACTAGCGGGGGGGCTGTAGGGGAGACCCAGTACTTC. Translated, it gives CASSPTSGGAVGETQYF. The rearrangement joins TRBV7-9 to TRBJ2-5; 14 bases match TRBD2. V was clipped by 5 bases and J by 5 bases; unmatched bases: 10. Germline V gene sequence: CDR1 SEHNR, CDR2 FQNEAQ (reference sequence). CDR3 length equals 17 residues. Using reference TRBV7-9 and TRBJ2-5 for the parts outside the CDR3, the full variable domain is DTGVSQNPRHKITKRGQNVTFRCDPISEHNRLYWYRQTLGQGPEFLTYFQNEAQLEKSRLLSDRFSAERPKGSFSTLEIQRTEQGDSAMYLCASSPTSGGAVGETQYFGPGTRLLVL.

The chain uses TRBV6-5 and TRBJ2-7; weak D call: TRBD1 (6 bases). The V end was cut by 7 bases, the J end by 6 bases, with 19 bases between. This CDR3 contains 14 residues. Germline-derived CDR1 and CDR2 are MNHEY and SVGAGI. The CDR3 DNA reads as TGTGCCAGCACCTTTGGGCGACAAGGGGGCGAGCAGTACTTC. Amino acids: CASTFGRQGGEQYF.

V usage is TRBV27 and J usage is TRBJ2-7; 9 bases align to TRBD1. Germline loops: CDR1 MNHEY, CDR2 SMNVEV (reference sequence). This CDR3 is built from 17 residues. Losses at the gene ends were 4 bases for V and 1 base for J; bases not matched to a gene: 11. CDR3 coding DNA: TGTGCCAGCAGTTCAGGGGTGGGGACAGGGAAGTCCTACGAGCAGTACTTC. Protein: CASSSGVGTGKSYEQYF.

This chain joins TRBV13 and TRBJ2-7, with 8 bases identical to TRBD1. CDR3 length: 14 amino acids. With V trimmed by 5 bases and J by 2 bases, 5 bases remained unmatched. Germline CDR1 and CDR2: PRHDT and FYEKMQ (reference sequence). CDR3 DNA: TGTGCCAGCAGCCCGGGACAGGCAACCTACGAGCAGTACTTC. Its protein is CASSPGQATYEQYF.

J is TRBJ2-3 and V is TRBV5-1; 8 nucleotides match TRBD1. Germline V gene data show CDR1 as SGHRS and CDR2 as YFSETQ. The trim removed 3 bases at V and 3 bases at J, leaving 9 bases unmatched. The length of the CDR3 is 16 residues. The CDR3, as DNA: TGCGCCAGCAGCTGGGTTACAGGGGGACAGACAGATACGCAGTATTTT. Translating gives CASSWVTGGQTDTQYF.

The chain links TRBV6-5 to TRBJ2-1; 7 nucleotides match TRBD1. The V gene's germline CDR1 is MNHEY and CDR2 SVGAGI. With 5 bases clipped from V and 3 bases from J, the junction kept 7 bases outside the gene matches. The CDR3 consists of 15 residues. CDR3 in amino acids: CASSLTGTDYNEQFF. The CDR3 nucleotides read TGTGCCAGCAGTCTTACGGGGACAGACTACAATGAGCAGTTCTTC.

This clone has just a few counts. The V and J genes are TRBV2 and TRBJ2-7, with D tentatively TRBD1 (6 bases). V lost 6 bases and J lost 3, with 12 bases in between. This CDR3 contains 13 residues. Looked up from germline, CDR1 is SNHLY and CDR2 is FYNNEI. CDR3 DNA: TGTGCCAGCAGCGGACAGTCTTTCTACGAGCAGTACTTC. This gives the protein CASSGQSFYEQYF.

The gene calls are TRBV7-9 and TRBJ1-5; no clear D. The CDR3 is 13 residues long. Germline CDR1 SEHNR, CDR2 FQNEAQ (reference sequence). With 5 bases removed from V and 5 bases from J, the gap between germline ends came to 10 bases. The CDR3 bases are TGTGCCAGCAGCCTCCAGATGGATCAGCCCCAGCATTTT. It translates to CASSLQMDQPQHF.

V is TRBV9 and J is TRBJ2-3; 13 bases are shared with TRBD2. The CDR3 runs to 18 residues. Germline assignment: CDR1 SGDLS and CDR2 YYNGEE. V trimming: 0 bases; J trimming: 7 bases; junction bases outside the gene matches: 11. CDR3 DNA sequence: TGTGCCAGCAGCGTAGTTAGGGGACTAGCGGGGTATCAGTATACGCAGTATTTT. The encoded protein is CASSVVRGLAGYQYTQYF.

The rearrangement uses TRBV13 and TRBJ1-3; TRBD1 aligns across 7 bases. The V segment lost 1 base and the J segment 2 bases; nucleotides outside the gene matches: 2. Germline assignment: CDR1 PRHDT and CDR2 FYEKMQ (reference sequence). This CDR3 has 15 residues. For the CDR3, the DNA is TGTGCCAGCAGCTTAGAGGGACAGCCTGGAAACACCATATATTTT. Amino acid sequence: CASSLEGQPGNTIYF. The whole variable domain, filled in from reference TRBV13 and TRBJ1-3, reads AAGVIQSPRHLIKEKRETATLKCYPIPRHDTVYWYQQGPGQDPQFLISFYEKMQSDKGSIPDRFSAQQFSDYHSELNMSSLELGDSALYFCASSLEGQPGNTIYFGEGSWLTVV.

V is TRBV12-2 and J is TRBJ2-5; the table calls TRBD2, which could not be checked here. TRBV12-2 is described as a pseudogene. The CDR3 sequence is 13 residues long. CDR3 sequence: CASRLGLRETQYF. DNA of the CDR3: TGTGCAAGTCGCTTAGGACTCCGGGAGACCCAGTACTTC.

The CDR3 DNA is TGCGCCAGCAGGGTCGGACAGGGGAATAATGAAAAACTGTTTTTT. This gives the protein CASRVGQGNNEKLFF. The J gene is TRBJ1-4, the V gene TRBV10-2; TRBD1 matches 9 bases. CDR1 WSHSY and CDR2 SAAADI come from the germline V gene. The CDR3 has 15 amino acids. With V trimmed by 6 bases and J by 4 bases, 6 bases remained unmatched.

The chain is built from TRBV27 and TRBJ1-6; tentatively, D is TRBD1 (6 bases). CDR1 is MNHEY, CDR2 SMNVEV, per germline (reference sequence). Trimming removed 10 bases from V and 4 bases from J, with 11 bases in between. The CDR3 runs to 13 residues. CDR3 bases: TGTGCCACTCGAGACAGGTATAATTCACCCCTCCACTTT. Amino acid sequence: CATRDRYNSPLHF.

The chain has TRBV19 and TRBJ1-2; TRBD1 might be the D (5 bases). Looked up from germline, CDR1 is LNHDA and CDR2 is SQIVND (reference sequence). Deletions cut 4 bases from V and 2 bases from J, with 14 bases between. This CDR3 has 15 residues. This CDR3 is CASSRERTPNYGYTF. The CDR3 coding sequence is TGTGCCAGTAGTAGAGAGCGGACACCGAACTATGGCTACACCTTC.

The rearrangement uses TRBV4-3 and TRBJ1-1, with D tentatively TRBD1 (5 bases). CDR1 is LGHNA, CDR2 YSLEER, per germline. V shed 6 bases and J shed 1 base, with 18 bases lying between them. CDR3 length: 16 residues. The CDR3, as DNA: TGCGCCAGCAGTCTATCTGGGGGGGAGACGAACACTGAAGCTTTCTTT. This codes for CASSLSGGETNTEAFF.

This clone has more than one count but fewer than ten. This sequence joins TRBV10-3 and TRBJ2-5; TRBD1 is a possible D gene (5 bases). Trimming cost V 6 bases and J 5 bases, with 10 bases left between them. Germline V CDR1 and CDR2: ENHRY, SYGVKD. CDR3 length equals 12 residues. The CDR3 nucleotides read TGTGCCATCAGGGACACTGGGGAGACCCAGTACTTC. Amino acids: CAIRDTGETQYF.

This chain joins TRBV7-7 and TRBJ2-1, with 10 bases lining up with TRBD1. Germline V gene lookup returns CDR1 SSHAT and CDR2 FNYEAQ (reference sequence). The CDR3 is made up of 15 amino acids. After removal of 5 bases from V and 5 bases from J, the junction contained 6 bases not matched to a gene. The CDR3 region is CASSPTGTGDNEQFF. In nucleotides, the CDR3 is TGTGCCAGCAGCCCCACCGGGACAGGGGACAATGAGCAGTTCTTC.

This chain joins TRBV7-8 and TRBJ2-5; D gene ambiguous. V gave up 4 bases and J gave up 5 bases, with 14 bases separating them. The germline V gene encodes CDR1 SGHVS and CDR2 FQNEAQ. This CDR3 contains 14 residues. The chain's CDR3 is CASSSTEAEETQYF. DNA of the CDR3: TGTGCCAGCAGCTCCACCGAGGCCGAGGAGACCCAGTACTTC.

The chain joins TRBV6-7 to TRBJ2-1, with D maybe TRBD1 (5 bases). TRBV6-7 is an ORF, with its function uncertain. V gave up 5 bases and J gave up 1 base, with 18 bases separating them. CDR3 size: 17 residues. The CDR3 region is CASSTGPFSGSYNEQFF. CDR3 DNA sequence: TGTGCCAGCAGTACCGGGCCGTTCTCAGGGTCCTACAATGAGCAGTTCTTC.